The 4 T cell receptor beta chains in this list originate from one sample, sequenced in a study of molecular identifiers for immune sequencing clone quantification. TCRdb passed the PCR reads through MiXCR, listing each CDR3 protein once. The data hold roughly 10,000 distinct CDR3 sequences, with roughly 22% observed a single time. Sequenced material: naive CD8+ T cells from blood, with Jurkat cell RNA spiked in. The subset here: FACS-sorted CD8+CD4-CCR7+CD45RA+ naive T cells. These receptors all come from a human donor in good health. Some libraries in this study had Jurkat cell RNA spiked in.

This clonotype is medium-sized (0.01 to 0.1%) within its sample. The V call is TRBV29-1, the J call TRBJ2-3; no clear D. CDR1 SQVTM and CDR2 ANQGSEA come from the germline V gene. The length of the CDR3 is 13 residues. V was clipped by 1 base and J by 3 bases, with 8 bases between them. CDR3 sequence (DNA): TGCAGCGTTGAAGTTACGTTGACAGATACGCAGTATTTT. Its translation is CSVEVTLTDTQYF.

To note about this clonotype: Because it lacks the conserved phenylalanine or tryptophan at the end, this CDR3 is likely a read error. This chain joins TRBV28 and TRBJ2-1; D is possibly TRBD2 (5 bases). CDR1 MDHEN and CDR2 SYDVKM come from the germline V gene. The CDR3 is made up of 13 amino acids. V lost 8 bases, J lost 6 bases, and 14 bases lay in between. CDR3 protein: CASSWTSPNEQFL. For the CDR3, the DNA is TGTGCCAGCTCGTGGACTTCTCCCAATGAGCAGTTCCTC.

By share, this clonotype counts as medium-sized. V usage is TRBV19 and J usage is TRBJ2-1, with unresolved D. Trimming took 7 bases from V and 0 from J, leaving 13 bases between them. Germline CDR1 reads LNHDA; CDR2 reads SQIVND (reference sequence). The CDR3 is made up of 15 amino acids. CDR3 amino acids: CASIPGPSSYNEQFF. The CDR3 bases are TGTGCCAGTATCCCGGGCCCTAGCTCCTACAATGAGCAGTTCTTC.

This clonotype has a count of ten or more. The chain employs TRBV7-9 and TRBJ1-1; the match to TRBD1 covers 8 bases. Germline V gene data show CDR1 as SEHNR and CDR2 as FQNEAQ (reference sequence). The V gene end was trimmed by 6 bases and the J gene end by 7 bases; junction bases not matched to a gene: 7. This CDR3 spans 13 amino acids. CDR3 nucleotide sequence: TGTGCCAGCAGGGACAGGGTAACGGGTGAAGCTTTCTTT. It is translated as CASRDRVTGEAFF.